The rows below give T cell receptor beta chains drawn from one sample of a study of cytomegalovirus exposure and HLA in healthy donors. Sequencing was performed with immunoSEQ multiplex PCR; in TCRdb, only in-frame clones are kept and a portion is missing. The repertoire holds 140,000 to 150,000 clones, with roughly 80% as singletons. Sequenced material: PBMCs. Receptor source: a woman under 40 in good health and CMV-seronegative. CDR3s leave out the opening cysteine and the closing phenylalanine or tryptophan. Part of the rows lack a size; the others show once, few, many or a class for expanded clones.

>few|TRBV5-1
ASSLGLGHPLSYEQY
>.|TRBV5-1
ASSLGGNAGTGELF
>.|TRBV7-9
ASSLSLGGMNTEAF
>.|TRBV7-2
ASSLFKPRDSSGNTIY
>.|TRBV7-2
ASSSLGAYNEQF
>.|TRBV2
ASSEMGRNYGYT
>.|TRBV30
AWSVRGAKFKV
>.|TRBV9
ASSFGQAYYEQY
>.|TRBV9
ASSVGGDSYNEQF
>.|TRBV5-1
ASSRGTSGRMGTQY
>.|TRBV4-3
ASSQDGRGTGSYEQY
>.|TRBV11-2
ASSSLLRGIGELF
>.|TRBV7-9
ASSAGTSGEYTGELF
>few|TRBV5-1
ASSLAPLTGANVLT
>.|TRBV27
ASSVQGNRPYEQY
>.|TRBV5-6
ASSFMEGASYGYT
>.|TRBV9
ASSVDRGNTIY
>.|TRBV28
ASSTYQWGDHNEQF
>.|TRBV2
ASRVQWAIYNEQF
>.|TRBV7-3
ASSVTGGWAKNIQY
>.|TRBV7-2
ASSVYLAGGPDTQY
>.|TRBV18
ASSLGPPGGHGEQF
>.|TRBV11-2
ASSFGTRQGADTQY
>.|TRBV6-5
ASSYRPYYEQY
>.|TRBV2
ASSVRGRPGPQH
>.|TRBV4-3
ASSTYTSGGYNEQF
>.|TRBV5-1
ASSLWGQGRTNEKLF
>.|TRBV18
ASSQEDGETQY
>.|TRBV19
ASKVWADQPQPQH
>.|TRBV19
ASSTGTSPRTYEQY
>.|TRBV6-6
ASSYSTGHRYGYT
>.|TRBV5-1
ASSPGTGGDEQF
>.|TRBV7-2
ASSHSSGVSYNEQF
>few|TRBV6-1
ASSGGTGGHNEQF
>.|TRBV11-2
ASSTFGSDYGYT
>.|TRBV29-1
SVEGEPYNEQF
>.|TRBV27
ASSLAPGELF
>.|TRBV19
ATSVGPGVNTEAF
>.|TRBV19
ASRRDRDNQPQH
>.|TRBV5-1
ASSLSQYTGELF
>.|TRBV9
ASTGQGDEKLF
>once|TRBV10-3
AISDFLRARGQFTGELF
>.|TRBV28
ASSSALAESSYEQY
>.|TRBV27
ASRPIGGTGELF
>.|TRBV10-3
ASFPGQGAYEQY
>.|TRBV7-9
ASSYGGLGDEQY